Following are 32 T cell receptor beta chains from one sample sequenced in a study of blood T cell repertoires in COVID-19. Repertoires were generated with immunoSEQ multiplex PCR, while TCRdb's copy carries only in-frame clones and drops some. The repertoire holds tens of thousands of clones, approximately 88% seen once, with less than 3.5% in the top ten. Specimen: peripheral blood. The receptor source for this set is a man aged 45-60 years with COVID-19, enrolled during active disease.

V gene TRBV28 combines with J gene TRBJ2-7; D ambiguous. The CDR3 covers 13 residues. With 6 bases removed from V and 7 bases from J, the gap between germline ends came to 16 bases. CDR1 is MDHEN and CDR2 is SYDVKM in the germline V gene. The DNA for the CDR3 is TGTGCCAGCAGCTCAGTGGCCACGGGTGAGCAGTACTTC. Its protein is CASSSVATGEQYF.

V usage is TRBV5-6 and J usage is TRBJ1-2; a possible D gene is TRBD1 (6 bases). This CDR3 region has 15 residues. V was cut by 1 base and J by 5 bases, with 15 bases left in between. Germline V CDR1 and CDR2: SGHDT, YYEEEE. In DNA form, the CDR3 reads TGTGCCAGCAGCTTGTATTGGGGGGGACAATATGGCTACACCTTC. Its protein is CASSLYWGGQYGYTF.

The rearrangement uses TRBV12-3 or TRBV12-4 and TRBJ1-2; TRBD1 is a possible D gene (5 bases). The CDR3 is 13 residues long. V was pared by 1 base and J by 7 bases, with 10 bases between. CDR3 coding DNA: TGTGCCAGCAGTTTAGAAGGGGTTCGTGGCTACACCTTC. Protein sequence: CASSLEGVRGYTF.

CDR3 sequence: CASSSQGGIGYTF. CDR3 DNA: TGTGCCAGCAGCTCACAGGGGGGGATTGGCTACACCTTC. J is TRBJ1-2 and V is TRBV7-2; 8 nucleotides align to TRBD1. V dropped 4 bases and J dropped 7; count of bases not matched to a gene: 5. The germline V gene encodes CDR1 SGHTA and CDR2 FQGNSA. The CDR3 has 13 amino acids.

The chain uses TRBV6-5 and TRBJ2-1; TRBD1 matches at 10 bases. Germline CDR1 and CDR2: MNHEY and SVGAGI. Trimming cost V 6 bases and J 5 bases; bases outside gene matches: 7. The CDR3 length is 15 residues. In nucleotides, the CDR3 is TGTGCCAGCAGACTCCGGGACAGGGGAAACAATGAGCAGTTCTTC. It translates to CASRLRDRGNNEQFF.

CDR3 sequence: CASSPLGTGGYEQYF. In DNA, the CDR3 is TGTGCCAGCAGCCCACTCGGAACGGGGGGCTACGAGCAGTACTTC. The chain recombines TRBV7-9 with TRBJ2-7; 7 bases fit TRBD2. The CDR3 extends over 15 amino acids. CDR1 SEHNR and CDR2 FQNEAQ come from the germline V gene (reference sequence). The junction had 10 bases not matched to a gene; V was cut back by 5 bases and J by 3 bases.

The chain links TRBV19 to TRBJ1-2; maybe TRBD1 (6 bases). This CDR3 is built from 15 residues. With 4 bases removed from V and 6 bases from J, the gap between germline ends came to 18 bases. Per the germline V gene, CDR1 is LNHDA and CDR2 is SQIVND (reference sequence). The CDR3 nucleotides are TGTGCCAGTAGTAGACCTCAGGGGCGGATTGATGGCTACACCTTC. Protein sequence: CASSRPQGRIDGYTF.

The CDR3 sequence: CASSLRRFNSPLHF. CDR3 coding DNA: TGTGCCAGCAGTTTGCGGCGATTTAATTCACCCCTCCACTTT. This chain joins TRBV27 and TRBJ1-6, with D unclear. The V gene's germline CDR1 is MNHEY and CDR2 SMNVEV (reference sequence). The CDR3 runs to 14 residues. Trimming removed 3 bases from V and 6 bases from J, with 9 bases in between.

The CDR3 coding sequence is TGTGCCAGCAGCCCGGGGACAGGGGTGAATTCACCCCTCCACTTT. Translating it yields CASSPGTGVNSPLHF. This chain joins TRBV7-9 and TRBJ1-6, with 10 bases fitting TRBD1. The CDR3 is 15 amino acids. Germline CDR1 reads SEHNR; CDR2 reads FQNEAQ (reference sequence). V lost 5 bases to trimming and J lost 7 bases; unmatched junction nucleotides: 5.

Comment on this clone: Other DNA sequences in this specimen translate into the identical CDR3. The chain links TRBV6-4 to TRBJ1-2, with 10 bases matching TRBD1. The germline V gene has CDR1 MRHNA and CDR2 SNTAGT. J was trimmed by 4 bases and V by 6 bases; bases with no gene match: 5. CDR3 length equals 14 residues. The CDR3 reads CASRPGQGSYGYTF. The CDR3 DNA sequence: TGTGCCAGCAGACCGGGACAGGGGAGCTATGGCTACACCTTC.

The chain uses TRBV10-2 and TRBJ2-5; tentatively, D is TRBD1 (6 bases). Trimming took 0 bases from V and 3 from J, leaving 8 bases between them. The germline CDR1 and CDR2 sequences are WSHSY and SAAADI. The CDR3 has 14 residues. CDR3 loop: CASSESNREETQYF. The CDR3 nucleotides read TGCGCCAGCAGTGAGTCTAACAGGGAAGAGACCCAGTACTTC.

The chain employs TRBV19 and TRBJ2-6; 8 positions match TRBD1. The CDR3 runs to 15 residues. Germline CDR1 is LNHDA and CDR2 is SQIVND (reference sequence). Trimming took 6 bases from V and 1 from J; bases not matched to a gene: 2. In DNA form, the CDR3 reads TGTGCCAGTAGAGACAGGGGTTCTGGGGCCAACGTCCTGACTTTC. Protein sequence: CASRDRGSGANVLTF.

V gene TRBV6-1 combines with J gene TRBJ1-6, with D maybe TRBD1 (5 bases). Trimming cost V 4 bases and J 6 bases, with 16 bases left between them. Germline V gives CDR1 MNHNS, CDR2 SASEGT. The CDR3 contains 16 residues. The CDR3, as DNA: TGTGCCAGCAGTGGACCAACGGCAGGGCTTAATTCACCCCTCCACTTT. The encoded protein is CASSGPTAGLNSPLHF.

In its sample, this clone was seen once. This sequence joins TRBV6-5 and TRBJ1-5, with no clear D. Trimming cost V 3 bases and J 9 bases, with 15 bases left between them. This CDR3 spans 14 amino acids. CDR1 MNHEY and CDR2 SVGAGI come from the germline V gene. CDR3 protein: CASSYRAGGWPQHF. The CDR3 DNA reads TGTGCCAGCAGTTATCGGGCGGGCGGGTGGCCCCAGCATTTT.

This clone was seen just once. This rearrangement joins TRBV15 to TRBJ1-5, with TRBD1 matching 8 bases. The V gene's germline CDR1 is LNHNV and CDR2 YYDKDF (reference sequence). The length of the CDR3 is 14 residues. The trim removed 3 bases at V and 6 bases at J, leaving 4 bases unmatched. The CDR3: CATSRDRVGQPQHF. The CDR3 DNA reads TGTGCCACCAGCAGGGACAGGGTAGGTCAGCCCCAGCATTTT.

The rearrangement links TRBV18 to TRBJ1-4; 7 positions agree with TRBD1. The CDR3 sequence is 16 residues long. The ends lost 4 bases at V and 5 bases at J; junction bases unmatched: 10. From germline, CDR1 is KGHSH and CDR2 LQKENI. In DNA, the CDR3 is TGTGCCAGCTCACAGACAACAGGGGCGATGAATGAAAAACTGTTTTTT. The encoded protein is CASSQTTGAMNEKLFF.

The chain carries TRBV9 and TRBJ1-3; TRBD1 aligns across 11 bases. Germline CDR1 SGDLS, CDR2 YYNGEE. This CDR3 comprises 16 residues. The junction had 3 bases not matched to a gene; V was cut back by 0 bases and J by 4 bases. The CDR3 here is CASSVEGTGGGNTIYF. The CDR3, as DNA: TGTGCCAGCAGCGTAGAGGGGACAGGGGGAGGAAACACCATATATTTT.

The rearrangement joins TRBV24-1 to TRBJ2-3, with a weak D call TRBD2 (6 bases). This CDR3 is 15 amino acids long. V was trimmed by 9 bases and J by 0 bases, leaving 15 bases between them. Germline-derived CDR1 and CDR2 are KGHDR and SFDVKD. The CDR3 nucleotides are TGTGCCACCGATCGTTCGGGAGCTAGCACAGATACGCAGTATTTT. Its protein is CATDRSGASTDTQYF.

The chain carries TRBV4-2 and TRBJ1-2; unclear D gene. The germline gives CDR1 LGHNA, CDR2 YNFKEQ. This CDR3 comprises 14 residues. V was pared by 0 bases and J by 4 bases, with 9 bases between. The CDR3 loop is CASSQDRRPYGYTF. CDR3 DNA sequence: TGTGCCAGCAGCCAAGATCGCAGGCCCTATGGCTACACCTTC.

This chain links TRBV5-1 with TRBJ1-1, with D unclear. CDR1 SGHRS and CDR2 YFSETQ come from the germline V gene. V gave up 2 bases and J gave up 3 bases, with 11 bases separating them. The CDR3 spans 14 residues. CDR3 protein: CASSFEGRYTEAFF. CDR3 bases: TGCGCCAGCAGCTTCGAGGGTCGGTACACTGAAGCTTTCTTT.

The chain recombines TRBV6-2 or TRBV6-3 with TRBJ1-4, with a weak D call TRBD1 (6 bases). V was trimmed by 5 bases and J by 4 bases, leaving 14 bases between them. This CDR3 has 15 residues. From germline, CDR1 is MNHEY and CDR2 SVGEGT. The CDR3 protein is CASSTRTDLNEKLFF. For the CDR3, the DNA is TGTGCCAGCAGTACCCGGACAGATCTTAATGAAAAACTGTTTTTT.

The V gene is TRBV7-9, the J gene TRBJ1-1; D is undetermined. CDR1 SEHNR and CDR2 FQNEAQ come from the germline V gene (reference sequence). The CDR3 is 13 residues long. V was trimmed by 2 bases and J by 4 bases, leaving 8 bases between them. Written as DNA, the CDR3 is TGTGCCAGCAGCTTATTGGAGGCCACTGAAGCTTTCTTT. This translates into CASSLLEATEAFF.

This chain joins TRBV5-1 and TRBJ2-5; TRBD2 aligns across 16 bases. Germline CDR1 and CDR2: SGHRS and YFSETQ. This CDR3 has 19 amino acids. J lost 6 bases, V lost 0 bases, and 11 bases had no gene match. CDR3 in DNA: TGCGCCAGCAGCTTGGACGGGACTAGCGGGGGGGCTGGCTTGAAGACCCAGTACTTC. This translates into CASSLDGTSGGAGLKTQYF.

The chain is built from TRBV27 and TRBJ1-1; D call uncertain. The length of the CDR3 is 13 residues. The germline gives CDR1 MNHEY, CDR2 SMNVEV (reference sequence). V lost 2 bases and J 4 bases, leaving 8 bases between the germline ends. Here the CDR3 reads CASSLVGSTEAFF. CDR3 DNA: TGTGCCAGCAGTTTAGTGGGGAGCACTGAAGCTTTCTTT.

The chain joins TRBV9 to TRBJ2-7; 12 nucleotides align to TRBD1. The length of the CDR3 is 17 residues. Germline values: CDR1 SGDLS, CDR2 YYNGEE. Trimming at V came to 0 bases and at J to 5 bases, leaving 9 bases not matched to a gene. CDR3: CASSVVGTGGPCDEQYF. CDR3 bases: TGTGCCAGCAGCGTAGTCGGGACAGGGGGCCCGTGTGACGAGCAGTACTTC.

The chain's CDR3 is CASSREAGANTGELFF. The CDR3 DNA is TGTGCCAGCAGCCGGGAGGCTGGGGCGAACACCGGGGAGCTGTTTTTT. The V and J genes are TRBV7-2 and TRBJ2-2; TRBD2 matches 7 bases. CDR1 is SGHTA, CDR2 FQGNSA, per germline. This CDR3 contains 16 residues. After removal of 5 bases from V and 0 bases from J, the junction contained 6 bases not matched to a gene. The variable domain in full, with the rest retrieved from reference TRBV7-2 and TRBJ2-2, is GAGVSQSPSNKVTEKGKDVELRCDPISGHTALYWYRQSLGQGLEFLIYFQGNSAPDKSGLPSDRFSAERTGGSVSTLTIQRTQQEDSAVYLCASSREAGANTGELFFGEGSRLTVL.

The chain uses TRBV6-5 and TRBJ1-4, with TRBD1 matching over 10 bases. The CDR3 spans 14 residues. Germline V gene sequence: CDR1 MNHEY, CDR2 SVGAGI. V was pared by 6 bases and J by 5 bases, with 3 bases of the junction left unmatched. CDR3 sequence reads: CASRRQGANEKLFF. DNA of the CDR3: TGTGCCAGCAGAAGACAGGGGGCGAATGAAAAACTGTTTTTT.

The genes are TRBV9 and TRBJ1-6; no clear D gene. This CDR3 is built from 18 residues. Trimming stripped 0 bases from V and 3 bases from J, with 16 bases between. Germline lookup yields CDR1 SGDLS and CDR2 YYNGEE. CDR3 residues: CASSVGALGLSYNSPLHF. In DNA, the CDR3 is TGTGCCAGCAGCGTAGGAGCGTTGGGTCTTAGCTATAATTCACCCCTCCACTTT.

V is TRBV21-1 and J is TRBJ1-4; the table assigns TRBD1, which was not confirmed against the DNA. TRBV21-1 counts as a pseudogene. The CDR3 runs to 14 residues. This CDR3 reads CASRLNRQGEKLFF. The CDR3 region has the DNA TGTGCCAGCAGGCTCAATCGACAGGGCGAAAAACTGTTTTTT.

The chain carries TRBV4-2 and TRBJ2-4; TRBD1 agrees at 7 bases. CDR3 length: 15 residues. CDR1 is LGHNA and CDR2 is YNFKEQ in the germline V gene. V dropped 0 bases and J dropped 7; count of bases not matched to a gene: 6. CDR3 residues: CASSQDLVRGNIQYF. The CDR3 coding sequence is TGTGCCAGCAGCCAAGATCTTGTCAGGGGGAACATTCAGTACTTC.

The chain is built from TRBV2 and TRBJ2-1; the match to TRBD2 covers 10 bases. The CDR3 is 15 amino acids. V shed 2 bases and J 9 bases; nucleotides not matched to a gene: 7. The V gene's germline CDR1 is SNHLY and CDR2 FYNNEI. CDR3 bases: TGTGCCAGCAGTGAATGGCTAGCGGGGGTAGGTGAGCAGTTCTTC. This gives the protein CASSEWLAGVGEQFF.

This sequence joins TRBV28 and TRBJ2-3; tentative D call: TRBD2 (5 bases). V lost 5 bases to trimming and J lost 4 bases, with 13 bases between them. CDR3 length: 14 amino acids. Germline CDR1 is MDHEN and CDR2 is SYDVKM. CDR3 amino acids: CASSRFAGADTQYF. CDR3 DNA sequence: TGTGCCAGCAGTCGTTTCGCGGGCGCAGATACGCAGTATTTT.